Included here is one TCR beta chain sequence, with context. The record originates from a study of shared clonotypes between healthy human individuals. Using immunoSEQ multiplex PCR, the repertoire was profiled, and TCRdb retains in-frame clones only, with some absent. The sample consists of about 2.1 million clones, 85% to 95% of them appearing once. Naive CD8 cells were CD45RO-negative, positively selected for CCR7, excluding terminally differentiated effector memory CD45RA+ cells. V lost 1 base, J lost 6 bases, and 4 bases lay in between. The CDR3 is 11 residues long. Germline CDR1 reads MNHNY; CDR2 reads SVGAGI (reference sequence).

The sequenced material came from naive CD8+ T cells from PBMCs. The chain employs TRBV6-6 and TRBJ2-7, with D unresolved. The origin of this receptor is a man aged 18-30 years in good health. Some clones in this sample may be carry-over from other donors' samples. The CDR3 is CASSYLSEQYF. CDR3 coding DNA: TGTGCCAGCAGTTACTTGAGCGAGCAGTACTTC.